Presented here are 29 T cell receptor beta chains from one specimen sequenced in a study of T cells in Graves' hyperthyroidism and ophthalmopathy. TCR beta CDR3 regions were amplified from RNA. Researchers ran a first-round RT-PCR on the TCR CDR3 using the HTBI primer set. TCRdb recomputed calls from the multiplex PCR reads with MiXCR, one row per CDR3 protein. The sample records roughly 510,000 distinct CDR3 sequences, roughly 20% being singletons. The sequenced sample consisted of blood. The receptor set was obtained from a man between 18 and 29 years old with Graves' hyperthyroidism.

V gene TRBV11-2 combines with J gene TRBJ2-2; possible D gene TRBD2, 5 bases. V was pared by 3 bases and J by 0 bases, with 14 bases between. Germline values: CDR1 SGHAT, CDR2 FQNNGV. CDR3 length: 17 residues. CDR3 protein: CASSLTSLASNTGELFF. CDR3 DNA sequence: TGTGCCAGCAGCTTGACCTCATTAGCGTCGAACACCGGGGAGCTGTTTTTT.

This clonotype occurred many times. CDR3 loop: CASSFQTITGKLSYEQYF. Written as DNA, the CDR3 is TGTGCCAGCAGTTTCCAGACCATCACAGGGAAATTATCCTACGAGCAGTACTTC. The chain carries TRBV28 and TRBJ2-7; a weak D match, TRBD1 (6 bases). In germline, CDR1 is MDHEN, CDR2 SYDVKM. The CDR3 totals 18 residues. V lost 3 bases to trimming and J lost 1 base, with 22 bases between them.

The DNA of the CDR3 is TGTGCCAGCAGTGGATATGAGGCAGGAACTTTCTATGGCTACACCTTC. It specifies CASSGYEAGTFYGYTF. The chain is built from TRBV6-1 and TRBJ1-2; D ambiguous. V lost 4 bases, J lost 4 bases, and 19 bases lay in between. This CDR3 has 16 amino acids. Germline assignment: CDR1 MNHNS and CDR2 SASEGT.

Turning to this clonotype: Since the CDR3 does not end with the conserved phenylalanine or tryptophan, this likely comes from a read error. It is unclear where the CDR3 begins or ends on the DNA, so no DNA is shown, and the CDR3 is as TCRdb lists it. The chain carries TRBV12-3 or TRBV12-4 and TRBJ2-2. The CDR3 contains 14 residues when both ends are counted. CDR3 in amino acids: CASSFEWNTGELWV.

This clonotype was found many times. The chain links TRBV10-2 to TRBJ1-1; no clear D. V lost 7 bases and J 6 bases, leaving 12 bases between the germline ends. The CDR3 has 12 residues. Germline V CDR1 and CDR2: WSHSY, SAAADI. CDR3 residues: CASTMDGSEAFF. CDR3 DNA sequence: TGCGCCAGCACCATGGACGGCTCTGAAGCTTTCTTT.

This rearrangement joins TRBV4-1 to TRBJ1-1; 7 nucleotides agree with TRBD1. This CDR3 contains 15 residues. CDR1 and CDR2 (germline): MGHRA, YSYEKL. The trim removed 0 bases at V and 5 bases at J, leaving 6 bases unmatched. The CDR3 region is CASSQDHRGGTEAFF. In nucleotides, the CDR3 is TGCGCCAGCAGCCAAGATCACAGGGGAGGGACTGAAGCTTTCTTT.

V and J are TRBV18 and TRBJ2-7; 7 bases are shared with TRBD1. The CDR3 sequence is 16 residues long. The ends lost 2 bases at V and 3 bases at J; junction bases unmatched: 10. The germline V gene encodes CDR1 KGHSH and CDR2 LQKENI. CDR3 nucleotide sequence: TGTGCCAGCTCACCAGCCGGGACAGCTGTTCTCTACGAGCAGTACTTC. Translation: CASSPAGTAVLYEQYF.

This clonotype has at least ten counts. The CDR3 reads CATSDLPQGLTIYF. CDR3 DNA: TGTGCCACCAGTGATTTGCCGCAGGGTCTCACCATATATTTT. This chain links TRBV24-1 with TRBJ1-3; the D gene is possibly TRBD1 (5 bases). CDR1 and CDR2 from the germline V gene are KGHDR and SFDVKD. V was clipped by 0 bases and J by 9 bases, with 11 bases between them. CDR3 length: 14 residues.

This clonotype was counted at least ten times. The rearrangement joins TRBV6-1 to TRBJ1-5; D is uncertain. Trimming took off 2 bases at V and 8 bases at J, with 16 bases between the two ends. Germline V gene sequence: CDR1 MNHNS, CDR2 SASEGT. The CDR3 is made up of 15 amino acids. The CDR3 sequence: CASSENIRVVEPQHF. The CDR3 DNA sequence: TGTGCCAGCAGTGAAAATATTCGGGTGGTGGAGCCCCAGCATTTT.

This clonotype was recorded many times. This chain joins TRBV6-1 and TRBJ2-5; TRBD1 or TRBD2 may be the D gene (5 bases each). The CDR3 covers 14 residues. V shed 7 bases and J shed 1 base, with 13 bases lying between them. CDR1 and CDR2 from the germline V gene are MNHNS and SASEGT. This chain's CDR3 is CASIEGYGQETQYF. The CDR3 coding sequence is TGTGCCAGCATAGAGGGGTACGGCCAAGAGACCCAGTACTTC.

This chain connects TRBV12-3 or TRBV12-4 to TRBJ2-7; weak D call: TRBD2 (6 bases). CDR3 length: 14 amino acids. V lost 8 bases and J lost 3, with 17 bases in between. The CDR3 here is CASCDPGTYYEQYF. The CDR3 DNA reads TGTGCCAGCTGTGACCCCGGGACTTACTACGAGCAGTACTTC.

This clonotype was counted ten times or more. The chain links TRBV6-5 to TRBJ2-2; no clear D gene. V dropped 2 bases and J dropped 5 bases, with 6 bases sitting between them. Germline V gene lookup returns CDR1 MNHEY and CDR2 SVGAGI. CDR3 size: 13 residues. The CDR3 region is CASSYRPTGELFF. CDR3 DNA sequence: TGTGCCAGCAGTTACCGACCAACCGGGGAGCTGTTTTTT.

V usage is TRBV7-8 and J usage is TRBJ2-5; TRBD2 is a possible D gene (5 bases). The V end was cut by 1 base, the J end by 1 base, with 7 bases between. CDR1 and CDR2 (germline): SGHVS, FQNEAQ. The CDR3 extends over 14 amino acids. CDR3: CASSLGTLQETQYF. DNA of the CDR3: TGTGCCAGCAGCTTAGGGACTCTCCAAGAGACCCAGTACTTC.

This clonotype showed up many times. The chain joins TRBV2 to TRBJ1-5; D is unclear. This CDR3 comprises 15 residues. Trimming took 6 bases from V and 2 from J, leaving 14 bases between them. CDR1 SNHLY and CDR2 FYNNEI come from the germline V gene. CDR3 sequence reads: CASRVGPAGNQPQHF. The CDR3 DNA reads TGTGCCAGCAGGGTTGGTCCCGCGGGCAATCAGCCCCAGCATTTT.

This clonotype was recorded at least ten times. CDR3 DNA sequence: TGTGCCCCTCCAGGGGAAAAGATAGGCTACACCTTC. Protein sequence: CAPPGEKIGYTF. The rearrangement uses TRBV6-5 and TRBJ1-2, with a possible D match to TRBD1 (6 bases). This CDR3 spans 12 amino acids. Per germline, CDR1 MNHEY and CDR2 SVGAGI. V lost 11 bases and J 8 bases, leaving 18 bases between the germline ends.

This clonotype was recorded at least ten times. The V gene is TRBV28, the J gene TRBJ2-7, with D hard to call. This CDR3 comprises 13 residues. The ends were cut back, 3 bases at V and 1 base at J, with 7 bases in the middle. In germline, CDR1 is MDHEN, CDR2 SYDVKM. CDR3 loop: CASSFLASYEQYF. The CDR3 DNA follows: TGTGCCAGCAGTTTCCTCGCTTCCTACGAGCAGTACTTC.

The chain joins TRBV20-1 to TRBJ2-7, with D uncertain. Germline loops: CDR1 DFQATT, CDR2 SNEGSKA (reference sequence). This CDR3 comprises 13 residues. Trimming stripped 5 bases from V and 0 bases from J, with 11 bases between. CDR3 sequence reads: CSAPAQNSYEQYF. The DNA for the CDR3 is TGCAGTGCTCCAGCACAGAACTCCTACGAGCAGTACTTC.

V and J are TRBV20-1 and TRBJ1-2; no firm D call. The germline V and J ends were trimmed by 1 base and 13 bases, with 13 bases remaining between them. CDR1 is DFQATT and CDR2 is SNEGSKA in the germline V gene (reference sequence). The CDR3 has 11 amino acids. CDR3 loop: CSARGLLGPTF. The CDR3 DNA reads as TGCAGTGCTAGAGGCCTACTCGGACCCACCTTC.

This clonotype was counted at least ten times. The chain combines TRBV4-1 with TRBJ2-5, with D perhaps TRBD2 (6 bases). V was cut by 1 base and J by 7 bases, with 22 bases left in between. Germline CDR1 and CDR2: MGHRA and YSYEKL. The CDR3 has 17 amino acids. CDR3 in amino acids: CASSQGKTGLRVRTQYF. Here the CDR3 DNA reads TGCGCCAGCAGCCAAGGGAAAACGGGACTCAGGGTCAGGACCCAGTACTTC.

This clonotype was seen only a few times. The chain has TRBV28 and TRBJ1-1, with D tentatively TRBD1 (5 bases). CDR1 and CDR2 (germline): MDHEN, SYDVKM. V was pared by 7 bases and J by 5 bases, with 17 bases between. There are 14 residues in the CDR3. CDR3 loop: CASITPDRFTEAFF. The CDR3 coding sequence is TGTGCCAGCATCACCCCCGACAGATTTACTGAAGCTTTCTTT.

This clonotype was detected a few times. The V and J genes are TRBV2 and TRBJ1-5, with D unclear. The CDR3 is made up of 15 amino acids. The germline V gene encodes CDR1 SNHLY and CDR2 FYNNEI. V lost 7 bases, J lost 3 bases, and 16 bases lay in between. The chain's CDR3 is CASNQIGPLNQPQHF. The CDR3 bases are TGTGCCAGCAACCAAATCGGACCGCTCAATCAGCCCCAGCATTTT. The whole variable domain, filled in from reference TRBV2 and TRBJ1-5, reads EPEVTQTPSHQVTQMGQEVILRCVPISNHLYFYWYRQILGQKVEFLVSFYNNEISEKSEIFDDQFSVERPDGSNFTLKIRSTKLEDSAMYFCASNQIGPLNQPQHFGDGTRLSIL.

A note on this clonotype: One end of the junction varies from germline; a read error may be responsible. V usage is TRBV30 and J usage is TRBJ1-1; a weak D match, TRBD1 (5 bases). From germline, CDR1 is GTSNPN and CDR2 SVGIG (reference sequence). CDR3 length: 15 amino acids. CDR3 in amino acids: CAWIPRRVFGTEACF. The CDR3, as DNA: TGTGCCTGGATCCCTCGACGGGTATTCGGGACTGAAGCTTGCTTT.

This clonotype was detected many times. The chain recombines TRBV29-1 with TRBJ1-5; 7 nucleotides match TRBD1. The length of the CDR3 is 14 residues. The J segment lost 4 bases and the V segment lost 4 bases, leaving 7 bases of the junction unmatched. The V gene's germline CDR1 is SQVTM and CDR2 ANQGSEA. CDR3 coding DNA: TGCAGCGTTGCGGTGGGACAGACTAATCAGCCCCAGCATTTT. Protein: CSVAVGQTNQPQHF.

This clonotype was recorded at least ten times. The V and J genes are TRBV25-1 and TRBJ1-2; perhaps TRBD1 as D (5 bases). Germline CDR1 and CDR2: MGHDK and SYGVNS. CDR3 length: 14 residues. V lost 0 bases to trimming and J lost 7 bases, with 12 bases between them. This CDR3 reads CASSEYATGGGYTF. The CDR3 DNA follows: TGTGCCAGCAGTGAATACGCGACGGGGGGTGGCTACACCTTC.

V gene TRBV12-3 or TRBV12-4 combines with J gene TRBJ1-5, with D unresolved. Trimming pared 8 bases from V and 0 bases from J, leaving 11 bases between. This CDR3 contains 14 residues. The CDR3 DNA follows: TGTGCCAGCGGGCCCGAGTATAGCAATCAGCCCCAGCATTTT. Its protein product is CASGPEYSNQPQHF.

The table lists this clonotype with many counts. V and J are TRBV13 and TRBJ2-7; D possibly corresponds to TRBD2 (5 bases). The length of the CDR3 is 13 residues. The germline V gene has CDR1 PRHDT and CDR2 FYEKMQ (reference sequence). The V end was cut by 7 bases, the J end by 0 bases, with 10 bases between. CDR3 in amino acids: CASTEGSSYEQYF. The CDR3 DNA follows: TGTGCCAGCACCGAGGGTAGCTCCTACGAGCAGTACTTC.

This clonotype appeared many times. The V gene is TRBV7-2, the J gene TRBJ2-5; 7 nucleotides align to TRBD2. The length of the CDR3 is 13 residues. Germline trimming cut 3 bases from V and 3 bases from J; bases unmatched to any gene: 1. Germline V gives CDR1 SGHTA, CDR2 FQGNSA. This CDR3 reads CASSFGGKETQYF. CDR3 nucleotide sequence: TGTGCCAGCAGCTTCGGGGGGAAAGAGACCCAGTACTTC.

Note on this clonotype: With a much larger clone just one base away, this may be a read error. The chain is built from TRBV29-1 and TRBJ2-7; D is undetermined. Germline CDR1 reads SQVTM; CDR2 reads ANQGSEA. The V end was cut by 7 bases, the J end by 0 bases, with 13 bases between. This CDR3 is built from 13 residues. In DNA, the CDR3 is TGCAGCGCGGATGTTTTCGACTCCTACGAGCAGTACTTC. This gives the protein CSADVFDSYEQYF.

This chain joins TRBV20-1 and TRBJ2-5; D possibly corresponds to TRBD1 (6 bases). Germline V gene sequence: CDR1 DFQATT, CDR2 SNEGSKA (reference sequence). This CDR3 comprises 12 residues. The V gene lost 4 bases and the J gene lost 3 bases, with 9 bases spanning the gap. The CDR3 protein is CSATWTEETQYF. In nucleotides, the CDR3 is TGCAGTGCTACCTGGACAGAAGAGACCCAGTACTTC.